This TCR beta chain came from a study of vaccination and CD4 T cells after COVID-19. For the study at large: The study drew post-COVID samples a median approximately 100 days after diagnosis (range 35 to 161). Cells were stimulated with overlapping spike peptides from SARS-CoV-2, HCoV-NL63, HCoV-OC43 and HCoV-229E.

Germline V gene lookup returns CDR1 SGHAT and CDR2 FQNNGV. The CDR3 contains 14 residues. Trimming removed 5 bases from V and 6 bases from J, with 11 bases in between. This clonotype occurred a few times. What it binds is unknown. Treatment reported: roughly 10-day PBMC culture with coronavirus spike peptide pools or control peptides (ViraFEST assay). In the ViraFEST assay, peptide-pool expansion preceded TCR sequencing of expanded clonotypes. The assay that was used to sequence DNA from cultured CD4+ T cells was the Oncomine TCR Beta short-read assay. TCRdb reanalysed the PCR reads using MiXCR and keeps one entry per CDR3 protein. Of roughly 7,500 distinct CDR3 sequences detected, roughly half appear once; the ten largest clones hold approximately 21%.

The chain uses TRBV11-2 and TRBJ1-6, with D possibly TRBD1 on 6 matching bases. Input material: CD4+ T cells from blood, cultured in vitro. This TCR derives from a human donor who had recovered from COVID-19. As DNA, the CDR3 is TGTGCCAGCAGCCCGGACAGAGTTAATTCACCCCTCCACTTT. Translation: CASSPDRVNSPLHF.